This T cell receptor beta chain is from a study of post-analysis software for immune sequencing data. For the study at large: As for disease course, relapsing-remitting, secondary progressive and progressive-relapsing multiple sclerosis were all included.

Concerning this clonotype: Antigen specificity is unknown.

Study outcomes and limitations: Among multiple sclerosis patients, normalized Chao1 diversity was significantly below that of controls. About five TRBV segments appeared more often in patients than in controls, and TRBV5-6, TRBV5-1 and TRBV20-1 were among these.

Trimming removed 1 base at V and 7 bases at J, with 13 bases between. The germline V gene has CDR1 SGHDN and CDR2 FVKESK. This CDR3 has 14 residues. cDNA libraries for TCR beta contained unique molecular identifiers. T cells numbering roughly 0.85 to 11 million yielded 450,000 to 600,000 cDNA molecules. TCRdb recomputed calls from the PCR reads with MiXCR, one row per CDR3 protein. The sample has under 200,000 distinct CDR3 sequences, 36% seen once. The sequence was collected from a girl between 10 and 17 years old with multiple sclerosis. The rearrangement joins TRBV14 to TRBJ1-1; D ambiguous. Source: blood, taken after autologous hematopoietic stem cell transplantation. The CDR3 is CASSQVLGWGEAFF. The DNA of the CDR3 is TGTGCCAGCAGCCAAGTATTGGGGTGGGGTGAAGCTTTCTTT.